Below, 15 T cell receptor beta chains from the same sample are listed, as sequenced in a study of CD8 T cells in Susac syndrome (dated by TCRdb to between 2019 and 2020). The library was produced with the immunoSEQ multiplex PCR assay. RNA was extracted with the RNeasy kit and roughly 0.45 to 1 ug was reverse transcribed using random hexamers. The raw public data were reprocessed by TCRdb itself: fastp quality trimming at Q25, MiXCR clonotype calling, in-frame beta chains only. Rows merge per CDR3 protein into single entries with the most common DNA and genes. This sample lists about 70,000 distinct CDR3 sequences; 96% were detected once. Approximately 0.11% of the sample rests with the top ten. Source material: CD4+ T cells from PBMCs. All receptors come from a human donor with multiple sclerosis.

The V call is TRBV3-1, the J call TRBJ2-7; D possibly corresponds to TRBD1 (6 bases). The germline CDR1 and CDR2 sequences are LGHDT and YNNKEL (reference sequence). The ends were cut back, 0 bases at V and 1 base at J, with 13 bases in the middle. The CDR3 loop spans 16 amino acids. CDR3: CASSQEAGQRSYEQYF. As DNA, the CDR3 is TGTGCCAGCAGCCAAGAGGCCGGACAGCGGTCCTACGAGCAGTACTTC.

The chain uses TRBV12-3 or TRBV12-4 and TRBJ2-5; D gene uncertain. This CDR3 comprises 13 residues. V shed 2 bases and J shed 4 bases, with 8 bases lying between them. CDR3 in amino acids: CASSLSRRETQYF. The CDR3 DNA sequence: TGTGCCAGCAGTTTAAGTAGGCGAGAGACCCAGTACTTC.

This chain uses TRBV28 with TRBJ2-7; a possible D gene is TRBD1 (5 bases). Trimming took 4 bases from V and 10 from J, leaving 14 bases between them. The V gene's germline CDR1 is MDHEN and CDR2 SYDVKM. The CDR3 loop spans 12 amino acids. CDR3 in DNA: TGTGCCAGCAGTTGGGGCAGGGAAAGCCAGTACTTC. Residues: CASSWGRESQYF.

The chain couples TRBV29-1 to TRBJ2-3; D may correspond to TRBD1 or TRBD2 (5 bases each). The CDR3 contains 14 residues. V was pared by 0 bases and J by 8 bases, with 15 bases between. Germline V CDR1 and CDR2: SQVTM, ANQGSEA. The CDR3 protein is CSVEDGLGTGTQYF. The CDR3 coding sequence is TGCAGCGTTGAAGACGGGCTAGGGACCGGTACGCAGTATTTT.

The chain recombines TRBV28 with TRBJ1-2; TRBD1 agrees at 11 bases. Trimming took 6 bases from V and 7 from J; bases not matched to a gene: 13. Germline assignment: CDR1 MDHEN and CDR2 SYDVKM. The CDR3 sequence is 16 residues long. The CDR3: CASSQPRTGGAGGYTF. The CDR3 DNA sequence: TGTGCCAGCAGCCAACCTCGGACAGGGGGCGCAGGTGGCTACACCTTC.

The chain couples TRBV19 to TRBJ1-5; TRBD1 agrees at 7 bases. Trimming cost V 4 bases and J 4 bases; bases outside gene matches: 1. The CDR3 sequence is 13 residues long. Germline V lookup: CDR1 LNHDA, CDR2 SQIVND (reference sequence). The DNA of the CDR3 is TGTGCCAGTAGTACGACAGGGAATCAGCCCCAGCATTTT. It translates to CASSTTGNQPQHF.

The V call is TRBV7-9, the J call TRBJ2-3, with 8 bases identical to TRBD1. Germline trimming cut 4 bases from V and 2 bases from J; bases unmatched to any gene: 5. Germline CDR1 is SEHNR and CDR2 is FQNEAQ (reference sequence). The CDR3 totals 15 residues. The CDR3 is CASSSGQGLTDTQYF. For the CDR3, the DNA is TGTGCCAGCAGCTCCGGACAGGGCCTCACAGATACGCAGTATTTT.

The V gene is TRBV12-3 or TRBV12-4, the J gene TRBJ1-6; 8 bases line up with TRBD1. The CDR3 contains 14 residues. Losses at the gene ends were 5 bases for V and 9 bases for J; bases not matched to a gene: 6. This CDR3 is CASSPDRGSSPLHF. CDR3 nucleotide sequence: TGTGCCAGCAGTCCTGACAGGGGAAGTTCACCCCTCCACTTT.

The V gene is TRBV29-1, the J gene TRBJ1-1; TRBD1 matches at 7 bases. The CDR3 loop spans 12 amino acids. Germline V gene sequence: CDR1 SQVTM, CDR2 ANQGSEA. V gave up 7 bases and J gave up 1 base; unmatched junction bases: 3. The CDR3 bases are TGCAGCGCCGGACAGGCGAACACTGAAGCTTTCTTT. Translating it yields CSAGQANTEAFF.

V usage is TRBV30 and J usage is TRBJ2-7, with D perhaps TRBD1 (6 bases). Looked up from germline, CDR1 is GTSNPN and CDR2 is SVGIG (reference sequence). The CDR3 length is 12 residues. The V end lost 1 base, the J end lost 5 bases, and 9 bases lay between the germline ends. CDR3 sequence reads: CAWSGTVNEQYF. The DNA of the CDR3 is TGTGCCTGGAGTGGGACAGTAAACGAGCAGTACTTC.

The genes are TRBV29-1 and TRBJ1-4; tentatively, D is TRBD1 (6 bases). CDR3 size: 13 residues. V dropped 0 bases and J dropped 8 bases, with 10 bases sitting between them. Germline V gene data show CDR1 as SQVTM and CDR2 as ANQGSEA. In DNA, the CDR3 is TGCAGCGTTGAAGAAACAGGGAACGAAAAACTGTTTTTT. Its protein product is CSVEETGNEKLFF.

Only one count was recorded for this clonotype. The V and J genes are TRBV5-6 and TRBJ2-3; D ambiguous. CDR1 is SGHDT and CDR2 is YYEEEE in the germline V gene. The CDR3 is made up of 14 amino acids. V dropped 3 bases and J dropped 2 bases, with 10 bases sitting between them. CDR3 loop: CASSSRRFTDTQYF. The CDR3 bases are TGTGCCAGCAGCTCCAGAAGGTTCACAGATACGCAGTATTTT.

The CDR3, as DNA: TGCGCCAGCAGTGTCGGGTCGGATAATGAAAAACTGTTTTTT. Translating it yields CASSVGSDNEKLFF. The rearrangement uses TRBV5-1 and TRBJ1-4; D unresolved. Germline CDR1 and CDR2: SGHRS and YFSETQ. CDR3 length equals 14 residues. V shed 5 bases and J shed 4 bases, with 12 bases lying between them.

This chain connects TRBV4-1 to TRBJ2-1; D is unclear. Germline CDR1 is MGHRA and CDR2 is YSYEKL. The CDR3 has 13 amino acids. V was cut by 0 bases and J by 8 bases, with 8 bases left in between. The CDR3 protein is CASSQDPRDEQFF. In nucleotides, the CDR3 is TGCGCCAGCAGCCAAGATCCTCGGGATGAGCAGTTCTTC.

The sample holds one count of this clonotype. This sequence joins TRBV25-1 and TRBJ2-5, with D hard to call. The CDR3 consists of 14 residues. V shed 5 bases and J shed 0 bases, with 10 bases lying between them. Germline V CDR1 and CDR2: MGHDK, SYGVNS. CDR3 region: CASSSGVYQETQYF. The CDR3 coding sequence is TGTGCCAGCAGTTCTGGGGTGTACCAAGAGACCCAGTACTTC.